Following are 27 T cell receptor beta chains from one sample sequenced in a study of blood T cell repertoires in COVID-19. The data were produced by immunoSEQ multiplex PCR, yet TCRdb's version contains in-frame clones alone and is incomplete. The table includes around 300,000 clones, 80% to 90% detected once. Sequencing input: PBMCs or T cells enriched from blood (not recorded which). Every receptor here comes from a woman in her late teens or twenties who had recovered from COVID-19.

The V and J genes are TRBV5-4 and TRBJ1-2; TRBD1 might be the D (6 bases). The CDR3 is 16 amino acids. Trimming stripped 3 bases from V and 8 bases from J, with 23 bases between. Germline assignment: CDR1 SGHNT and CDR2 YYREEE (reference sequence). The CDR3 loop is CASSSEDSRAGQGYTF. The CDR3 DNA reads as TGTGCCAGCAGCTCGGAAGACAGTCGGGCTGGACAGGGCTACACCTTC.

V usage is TRBV3-1 (or the pseudogene TRBV3-2) and J usage is TRBJ2-3, with D possibly TRBD2 on 5 matching bases. This CDR3 contains 15 residues. CDR1 LGHDT and CDR2 YNNKEL come from the germline V gene (reference sequence). V was trimmed by 0 bases and J by 6 bases, leaving 13 bases between them. This CDR3 is CASSQDDYLGDTQYF. In nucleotides, the CDR3 is TGTGCCAGCAGCCAAGATGACTACCTGGGGGATACGCAGTATTTT.

V is TRBV11-3 and J is TRBJ1-4; 7 bases match TRBD1. With V trimmed by 1 base and J by 0 bases, 8 bases remained unmatched. The CDR3 contains 18 residues. The germline V gene has CDR1 SGHNT and CDR2 YENEEA. The CDR3 DNA follows: TGTGCCAGCAGCTTAGCCCCACAGGGGACCACAACTAATGAAAAACTGTTTTTT. Translating it yields CASSLAPQGTTTNEKLFF.

V usage is TRBV7-2 and J usage is TRBJ1-5; TRBD1 might be the D (6 bases). Germline V gene sequence: CDR1 SGHTA, CDR2 FQGNSA. The CDR3 is 15 residues long. V was clipped by 0 bases and J by 4 bases, with 10 bases between them. The DNA of the CDR3 is TGTGCCAGCAGCTTAGCGGCAGGGGAGAATCAGCCCCAGCATTTT. Its protein product is CASSLAAGENQPQHF.

The rearrangement links TRBV27 to TRBJ2-7; D perhaps matches TRBD2 (7 bases). Deletions cut 6 bases from V and 5 bases from J, with 17 bases between. Germline lookup yields CDR1 MNHEY and CDR2 SMNVEV (reference sequence). The CDR3 is 14 residues long. CDR3 loop: CASSARGRLNEQYF. The CDR3 coding sequence is TGTGCCAGCAGCGCGCGGGGGCGTCTAAACGAGCAGTACTTC.

The rearrangement uses TRBV15 and TRBJ2-3, with D possibly matching TRBD1 (5 bases). CDR1 and CDR2 (germline): LNHNV, YYDKDF (reference sequence). This CDR3 comprises 17 residues. The V end lost 3 bases, the J end lost 3 bases, and 19 bases lay between the germline ends. The CDR3 DNA reads TGTGCCACCAGCAGGGGTATCAGGGCAGGCAGGACAGATACGCAGTATTTT. The encoded protein is CATSRGIRAGRTDTQYF.

The CDR3 reads CASSYSQRTGNYGYTF. DNA of the CDR3: TGTGCCAGCAGTTATTCCCAGCGGACAGGCAACTATGGCTACACCTTC. The rearrangement joins TRBV6-6 to TRBJ1-2; 7 bases are shared with TRBD1. Germline V gene data show CDR1 as MNHNY and CDR2 as SVGAGI (reference sequence). The CDR3 sequence is 16 residues long. After removal of 3 bases from V and 2 bases from J, the junction contained 9 bases not matched to a gene.

The chain has TRBV2 and TRBJ2-3; TRBD2 agrees at 16 bases. J lost 4 bases, V lost 8 bases, and 3 bases had no gene match. Germline V lookup: CDR1 SNHLY, CDR2 FYNNEI. The CDR3 loop spans 15 amino acids. The CDR3 nucleotides read TGTGCCAGCGGGACTAGCGGGGGGGTGGCAGATACGCAGTATTTT. Its translation is CASGTSGGVADTQYF.

The genes are TRBV6-4 and TRBJ2-5; D unresolved. Trimming removed 2 bases from V and 2 bases from J, with 9 bases in between. This CDR3 comprises 14 residues. Germline V CDR1 and CDR2: MRHNA, SNTAGT. CDR3 region: CASSDPRRQETQYF. In nucleotides, the CDR3 is TGTGCCAGCAGTGACCCCCGCAGACAAGAGACCCAGTACTTC.

The V and J genes are TRBV7-2 and TRBJ1-1; no clear D. Germline assignment: CDR1 SGHTA and CDR2 FQGNSA. CDR3 size: 15 residues. The germline V and J ends were trimmed by 5 bases and 2 bases, with 15 bases remaining between them. As DNA, the CDR3 is TGTGCCAGCAGCCGCGATCCTCTATTCAACACTGAAGCTTTCTTT. This sequence encodes CASSRDPLFNTEAFF.

V is TRBV11-2 and J is TRBJ1-5, with unresolved D. CDR1 and CDR2 from the germline V gene are SGHAT and FQNNGV. This CDR3 is built from 14 residues. Trimming shortened V by 0 bases and J by 4 bases, and 7 bases separated the two germline ends. This CDR3 reads CASSLDFGNQPQHF. As DNA, the CDR3 is TGTGCCAGCAGCTTAGATTTCGGTAATCAGCCCCAGCATTTT.

This rearrangement joins TRBV6-5 to TRBJ1-2; D might be TRBD1 (5 bases). Between the trimmed V and J ends, which lost 5 bases and 0 bases, there was a span of 10 bases. Germline values: CDR1 MNHEY, CDR2 SVGAGI. The CDR3 loop spans 14 amino acids. The CDR3 sequence: CASSPGTPNYGYTF. The CDR3 bases are TGTGCCAGCAGTCCCGGGACTCCTAACTATGGCTACACCTTC.

This clone was seen a few times. The chain uses TRBV7-2 and TRBJ1-2; 12 bases fit TRBD1. This CDR3 is 15 amino acids long. Trimming at V came to 8 bases and at J to 7 bases, leaving 11 bases not matched to a gene. CDR1 and CDR2 from the germline V gene are SGHTA and FQGNSA. The DNA for the CDR3 is TGTGCCAGCTCCCAGTCGGGACAGGGGGCTTTTGGCTACACCTTC. Translation: CASSQSGQGAFGYTF.

The genes are TRBV6-1 and TRBJ2-3; TRBD2 might be the D (5 bases). The germline gives CDR1 MNHNS, CDR2 SASEGT. This CDR3 region has 16 residues. With 0 bases removed from V and 0 bases from J, the gap between germline ends came to 10 bases. The CDR3 bases are TGTGCCAGCAGTGAAGCCGGGGTCACTAGCACAGATACGCAGTATTTT. Translation gives CASSEAGVTSTDTQYF.

This clone has a single count. The V call is TRBV6-5, the J call TRBJ2-5; a weak D match, TRBD2 (5 bases). This CDR3 is built from 13 residues. Germline lookup yields CDR1 MNHEY and CDR2 SVGAGI. Between the trimmed V and J ends, which lost 5 bases and 1 base, there was a span of 8 bases. The CDR3 is CASSRGPQETQYF. The CDR3 DNA reads TGTGCCAGCAGTCGCGGGCCCCAAGAGACCCAGTACTTC.

The chain joins TRBV4-1 to TRBJ2-5; 8 bases match TRBD2. This CDR3 comprises 14 residues. Germline lookup yields CDR1 MGHRA and CDR2 YSYEKL. With 4 bases clipped from V and 5 bases from J, the junction kept 6 bases outside the gene matches. CDR3 sequence: CASSRTGGRETQYF. The CDR3 DNA sequence: TGCGCCAGCAGCCGGACGGGGGGGCGGGAGACCCAGTACTTC.

V is TRBV5-1 and J is TRBJ2-5; 7 nucleotides match TRBD2. V lost 1 base and J lost 5; bases outside the gene matches: 11. The V gene's germline CDR1 is SGHRS and CDR2 YFSETQ. CDR3 size: 16 residues. The DNA for the CDR3 is TGCGCCAGCAGCTTGTCAGGAAGCGGGGTGGTGGAGACCCAGTACTTC. Amino acids: CASSLSGSGVVETQYF.

The genes are TRBV19 and TRBJ1-4; D remains unclear. The V end was cut by 7 bases, the J end by 0 bases, with 9 bases between. Germline V lookup: CDR1 LNHDA, CDR2 SQIVND (reference sequence). This CDR3 comprises 14 residues. The CDR3 region is CASTSLATNEKLFF. CDR3 nucleotides: TGTGCCAGTACCAGTCTTGCAACTAATGAAAAACTGTTTTTT. The full variable domain, rest sourced from reference TRBV19 and TRBJ1-4, is DGGITQSPKYLFRKEGQNVTLSCEQNLNHDAMYWYRQDPGQGLRLIYYSQIVNDFQKGDIAEGYSVSREKKESFPLTVTSAQKNPTAFYLCASTSLATNEKLFFGSGTQLSVL.

This sequence joins TRBV28 and TRBJ1-4; TRBD1 might be the D (5 bases). CDR3 length: 16 amino acids. Germline V lookup: CDR1 MDHEN, CDR2 SYDVKM. The V gene lost 5 bases and the J gene lost 6 bases, with 19 bases spanning the gap. CDR3 coding DNA: TGTGCCAGCAGTCAGCAGGTCGGGGGGGTCGATGAAAAACTGTTTTTT. This encodes CASSQQVGGVDEKLFF.

The genes are TRBV10-3 and TRBJ2-2; D is unclear. The CDR3 covers 15 residues. The germline V gene has CDR1 ENHRY and CDR2 SYGVKD. Trimming removed 8 bases from V and 0 bases from J, with 13 bases in between. CDR3 loop: CAISGGASNTGELFF. The CDR3 DNA follows: TGTGCCATCTCCGGCGGCGCCTCGAACACCGGGGAGCTGTTTTTT.

This chain connects TRBV14 to TRBJ1-1; 7 nucleotides agree with TRBD1. V lost 6 bases to trimming and J lost 1 base; unmatched junction nucleotides: 2. Germline lookup yields CDR1 SGHDN and CDR2 FVKESK. The CDR3 runs 13 residues. This chain's CDR3 is CASSDRANTEAFF. CDR3 nucleotide sequence: TGTGCCAGCAGTGACAGGGCGAACACTGAAGCTTTCTTT.

The chain combines TRBV29-1 with TRBJ1-2; D uncertain. V lost 6 bases and J 0 bases, leaving 14 bases between the germline ends. The CDR3 has 14 residues. Germline V gives CDR1 SQVTM, CDR2 ANQGSEA. The CDR3 protein is CSVGGPVANYGYTF. The CDR3 nucleotides are TGCAGCGTAGGCGGGCCGGTAGCTAACTATGGCTACACCTTC. Drawing the rest from reference TRBV29-1 and TRBJ1-2, the complete variable domain is SAVISQKPSRDICQRGTSLTIQCQVDSQVTMMFWYRQQPGQSLTLIATANQGSEATYESGFVIDKFPISRPNLTFSTLTVSNMSPEDSSIYLCSVGGPVANYGYTFGSGTRLTVV.

The chain links TRBV18 to TRBJ2-7; 7 bases align to TRBD1. The trim removed 4 bases at V and 2 bases at J, leaving 5 bases unmatched. This CDR3 spans 14 amino acids. Germline V CDR1 and CDR2: KGHSH, LQKENI. Written as DNA, the CDR3 is TGTGCCAGCTCACTCGACAGGGTAACCTACGAGCAGTACTTC. Protein sequence: CASSLDRVTYEQYF.

This clone has more than one count but fewer than ten. The chain couples TRBV20-1 to TRBJ2-1, with a tentative D call TRBD1 (5 bases). Looked up from germline, CDR1 is DFQATT and CDR2 is SNEGSKA (reference sequence). Trimming shortened V by 3 bases and J by 3 bases, and 12 bases separated the two germline ends. The CDR3 spans 14 residues. CDR3 protein: CSASTMQGYNEQFF. CDR3 coding DNA: TGCAGTGCTAGTACCATGCAGGGCTACAATGAGCAGTTCTTC.

This chain links TRBV11-2 with TRBJ2-3; D is perhaps TRBD2 (6 bases). The germline V and J ends were trimmed by 6 bases and 3 bases, with 16 bases remaining between them. In germline, CDR1 is SGHAT, CDR2 FQNNGV. This CDR3 contains 15 residues. For the CDR3, the DNA is TGTGCCAGCAGTTACGGAGGGAGAGGGACAGATACGCAGTATTTT. Protein sequence: CASSYGGRGTDTQYF.

The rearrangement joins TRBV12-5 to TRBJ1-4; D unclear. The germline CDR1 and CDR2 sequences are LGHNT and FRNRAP. Between the trimmed V and J ends, which lost 4 bases and 6 bases, there was a span of 18 bases. This CDR3 has 16 amino acids. CDR3 amino acids: CASGSTEIEVDEKLFF. CDR3 nucleotide sequence: TGTGCTAGTGGTTCCACAGAGATCGAAGTGGATGAAAAACTGTTTTTT.

The chain recombines TRBV7-8 with TRBJ2-5; 12 bases align to TRBD2. Germline CDR1 reads SGHVS; CDR2 reads FQNEAQ. The CDR3 consists of 21 residues. V trimming: 2 bases; J trimming: 3 bases; junction bases outside the gene matches: 19. DNA of the CDR3: TGTGCCAGCAGCTTAAACCCTCGCTTGACTAGCGGGGGCCTAGATGAAGAGACCCAGTACTTC. Translated: CASSLNPRLTSGGLDEETQYF. The full variable domain, with the rest looked up from reference TRBV7-8 and TRBJ2-5, is GAGVSQSPRYKVAKRGQDVALRCDPISGHVSLFWYQQALGQGPEFLTYFQNEAQLDKSGLPSDRFFAERPEGSVSTLKIQRTQQEDSAVYLCASSLNPRLTSGGLDEETQYFGPGTRLLVL.